These 16 T cell receptor beta chains were sequenced from one sample in a study of blood T cell repertoires in COVID-19 (dated by TCRdb to the early 2020s). To prepare the library, the immunoSEQ multiplex PCR assay was applied. TCRdb limited this immuneACCESS table to in-frame rearrangements with V and J called. A share of clones is missing; checked studies link under half to unresolved V genes, and the rest is unexplained. For this sample the table gives around 160,000 clones, of which approximately 80% were detected only once. Of the sample, under 15% is held by the ten largest clones. The sample consisted of PBMCs or T cells enriched from blood (not recorded which). The receptors originated from a woman aged 55 to 70 who had recovered from COVID-19.

V and J are TRBV14 and TRBJ1-5; D not resolved. The V gene's germline CDR1 is SGHDN and CDR2 FVKESK. CDR3 length: 20 residues. V lost 4 bases to trimming and J lost 2 bases, with 27 bases between them. The CDR3 DNA follows: TGTGCCAGCAGCCCAAGGACGGACTTGTTGAGCCCCAATCGCAATCAGCCCCAGCATTTT. It specifies CASSPRTDLLSPNRNQPQHF. The variable domain in full, with the rest retrieved from reference TRBV14 and TRBJ1-5, is EAGVTQFPSHSVIEKGQTVTLRCDPISGHDNLYWYRRVMGKEIKFLLHFVKESKQDESGMPNNRFLAERTGGTYSTLKVQPAELEDSGVYFCASSPRTDLLSPNRNQPQHFGDGTRLSIL.

This clone was observed a handful of times. The V call is TRBV21-1, the J call TRBJ1-2. TRBV21-1 is a known pseudogene. CDR3 length equals 21 residues. DNA of the CDR3: TGTGCCAGCAGCACGCCGCCGATGGCAAATGACGGCCACCAAGCGGACTATGGCTACACCTTC. Residues: CASSTPPMANDGHQADYGYTF.

This sequence joins TRBV28 and TRBJ2-1; no clear D. The germline CDR1 and CDR2 sequences are MDHEN and SYDVKM. The CDR3 totals 13 residues. Trimming stripped 6 bases from V and 6 bases from J, with 12 bases between. The CDR3 sequence is CASSERQANEQFF. The CDR3 DNA reads as TGTGCCAGCAGCGAACGTCAGGCCAATGAGCAGTTCTTC.

This sequence joins TRBV7-9 and TRBJ2-3, with 7 bases lining up with TRBD2. The CDR3 contains 16 residues. Unmatched junction bases numbered 5, after V lost 2 bases and J lost 0 bases. Germline V gene sequence: CDR1 SEHNR, CDR2 FQNEAQ (reference sequence). CDR3 amino acids: CASSLRSGASTDTQYF. CDR3 coding DNA: TGTGCCAGCAGCTTAAGAAGCGGGGCAAGCACAGATACGCAGTATTTT.

V gene TRBV18 combines with J gene TRBJ2-7; D is unresolved. This CDR3 comprises 12 residues. Trimming cost V 5 bases and J 5 bases, with 10 bases left between them. Looked up from germline, CDR1 is KGHSH and CDR2 is LQKENI. Here the CDR3 DNA reads TGTGCCAGCTCATACGCTAGGAACGAGCAGTACTTC. Protein: CASSYARNEQYF.

The chain recombines TRBV18 with TRBJ2-1; 9 positions match TRBD2. Germline-derived CDR1 and CDR2 are KGHSH and LQKENI. This CDR3 contains 15 residues. After removal of 3 bases from V and 9 bases from J, the junction contained 9 bases not matched to a gene. The CDR3 loop reads CASSPSAGGTSEQFF. Here the CDR3 DNA reads TGTGCCAGCTCACCCTCAGCGGGGGGTACAAGTGAGCAGTTCTTC.

The V gene is TRBV7-9, the J gene TRBJ2-3, with D possibly matching TRBD2 (5 bases). The CDR3 contains 18 residues. CDR1 and CDR2 (germline): SEHNR, FQNEAQ (reference sequence). Trimming removed 4 bases from V and 0 bases from J, with 20 bases in between. Written as DNA, the CDR3 is TGTGCCAGCAGCTCGTCGGAGGCGGTGAGCGGAAGCACAGATACGCAGTATTTT. Residues: CASSSSEAVSGSTDTQYF. The variable domain in full, completed from reference TRBV7-9 and TRBJ2-3, reads DTGVSQNPRHKITKRGQNVTFRCDPISEHNRLYWYRQTLGQGPEFLTYFQNEAQLEKSRLLSDRFSAERPKGSFSTLEIQRTEQGDSAMYLCASSSSEAVSGSTDTQYFGPGTRLTVL.

This rearrangement joins TRBV6-5 to TRBJ1-4, with D unresolved. The CDR3 runs 14 residues. V dropped 6 bases and J dropped 4 bases, with 12 bases sitting between them. Germline assignment: CDR1 MNHEY and CDR2 SVGAGI. The CDR3 reads CASSLNSYNEKLFF. In DNA form, the CDR3 reads TGTGCCAGCAGCCTTAACAGTTATAATGAAAAACTGTTTTTT.

J is TRBJ2-4 and V is TRBV19; TRBD1 matches at 7 bases. J gave up 8 bases and V 6 bases, and 4 bases lay outside the gene matches. The CDR3 contains 12 residues. CDR1 is LNHDA, CDR2 SQIVND, per germline (reference sequence). The CDR3: CASRTGTDIQYF. The CDR3 DNA follows: TGTGCCAGTAGGACAGGGACAGACATTCAGTACTTC.

Note on this clone: It is unclear where the CDR3 begins or ends on the DNA, so no DNA is shown, and the CDR3 is as TCRdb lists it. The chain carries TRBV21-1 and TRBJ2-6; the table names TRBD1, a call not compared with the DNA. TRBV21-1 is a known pseudogene. Ends included, the CDR3 has 18 residues. The CDR3 is CASTTGVGTGSGANVLTF.

The V gene is TRBV18, the J gene TRBJ2-7; TRBD2 matches 11 bases. J gave up 4 bases and V 3 bases, and 5 bases lay outside the gene matches. The CDR3 has 15 residues. The germline V gene encodes CDR1 KGHSH and CDR2 LQKENI. The CDR3 here is CASSPSTSGRYEQYF. In DNA, the CDR3 is TGTGCCAGCTCACCTTCCACTAGCGGGAGATACGAGCAGTACTTC.

This clone was recorded a few times. The rearrangement joins TRBV11-2 to TRBJ2-5; D unresolved. The CDR3 has 14 residues. CDR1 is SGHAT and CDR2 is FQNNGV in the germline V gene. V was shortened by 0 bases and J by 1 base, with 6 bases between the two germline ends. The CDR3 DNA is TGTGCCAGCAGCTTAGATTCATTCCAAGAGACCCAGTACTTC. Encoded protein: CASSLDSFQETQYF.

This clone was seen just once. V usage is TRBV3-1 (or the pseudogene TRBV3-2) and J usage is TRBJ2-2, with 9 bases fitting TRBD2. Germline trimming cut 8 bases from V and 5 bases from J; bases unmatched to any gene: 6. The V gene's germline CDR1 is LGHDT and CDR2 YNNKEL (reference sequence). The CDR3 loop spans 14 amino acids. CDR3 amino acids: CASDSGSITGELFF. The CDR3 coding sequence is TGTGCCAGCGATAGCGGGAGTATAACCGGGGAGCTGTTTTTT.

The chain is built from TRBV29-1 and TRBJ1-1; a possible D gene is TRBD1 (5 bases). CDR1 and CDR2 from the germline V gene are SQVTM and ANQGSEA. This CDR3 comprises 15 residues. Trimming took off 6 bases at V and 4 bases at J, with 21 bases between the two ends. CDR3 bases: TGCAGCGTAATCGGACAAAACGAACATCCCACTGAAGCTTTCTTT. It specifies CSVIGQNEHPTEAFF. The variable domain in full, completed from reference TRBV29-1 and TRBJ1-1, reads SAVISQKPSRDICQRGTSLTIQCQVDSQVTMMFWYRQQPGQSLTLIATANQGSEATYESGFVIDKFPISRPNLTFSTLTVSNMSPEDSSIYLCSVIGQNEHPTEAFFGQGTRLTVV.

This sequence joins TRBV19 and TRBJ1-3; D is possibly TRBD1 (5 bases). The V gene lost 2 bases and the J gene lost 2 bases, with 13 bases spanning the gap. Germline V gene lookup returns CDR1 LNHDA and CDR2 SQIVND (reference sequence). The CDR3 consists of 16 residues. The CDR3 bases are TGTGCCAGTAGTATACTGGACACACCAACTGGAAACACCATATATTTT. Its translation: CASSILDTPTGNTIYF. Full variable domain (outside the CDR3, taken from reference TRBV19 and TRBJ1-3): DGGITQSPKYLFRKEGQNVTLSCEQNLNHDAMYWYRQDPGQGLRLIYYSQIVNDFQKGDIAEGYSVSREKKESFPLTVTSAQKNPTAFYLCASSILDTPTGNTIYFGEGSWLTVV.

The rearrangement joins TRBV28 to TRBJ2-7; TRBD1 matches 11 bases. This CDR3 is 15 amino acids long. Germline V gene sequence: CDR1 MDHEN, CDR2 SYDVKM. The J segment lost 6 bases and the V segment lost 7 bases, leaving 11 bases of the junction unmatched. The CDR3, as DNA: TGTGCCAGCATAAGGGGGACAGGGGGTGGTTTCGAGCAGTACTTC. Amino acid sequence: CASIRGTGGGFEQYF.